The rows below give T cell receptor beta chains drawn from one sample of a study of response to subunit inactivated influenza vaccine. TCRdb independently ran MiXCR on the RT-PCR reads; one entry per CDR3 protein. The sample lists roughly 520,000 distinct CDR3 sequences, around 25% occurring once. The sample was CD4+ T cells sorted from PBMCs, taken 4 to 6 days after vaccination. The source is a man between 50 and 59 years old who received an inactivated influenza vaccine. CDR3s include the opening cysteine and the closing phenylalanine or tryptophan. A D gene is named only where the DNA matches it firmly. Clone size, where shown, is once, few, many, or a class for clones that have expanded.

abundance: -
d_gene: TRBD2
v_gene: TRBV6-2/TRBV6-3
j_gene: TRBJ2-7
CDR3nt: TGTGCCAGCATCCCTAGGGAGGGGACCACCTCCTACGAGCAGTACTTC
CDR3aa: CASIPREGTTSYEQYF

abundance: -
d_gene: -
v_gene: TRBV20-1
j_gene: TRBJ2-1
CDR3nt: TGCAGTGCTAGAAAAACAGCGTGGAATGAGCAGTTCTTC
CDR3aa: CSARKTAWNEQFF

abundance: -
d_gene: -
v_gene: TRBV7-8
j_gene: TRBJ2-7
CDR3nt: TGTGCCAGCAGCCTACGGGCTGCAGCCTACGAGCAGTACTTC
CDR3aa: CASSLRAAAYEQYF

abundance: many
d_gene: TRBD1
v_gene: TRBV6-5
j_gene: TRBJ1-1
CDR3nt: TGTGCCAGCAGTTACTCGAGTTGGTGGACAGGGGAGAACACTGAAGCTTTCTTT
CDR3aa: CASSYSSWWTGENTEAFF

abundance: few
d_gene: -
v_gene: TRBV5-6
j_gene: TRBJ1-6
CDR3nt: TGTGCCAGCAGTTATTCCGGCCGCAGGGGAGGATCACCCCTCCACTTT
CDR3aa: CASSYSGRRGGSPLHF

abundance: -
d_gene: -
v_gene: TRBV5-8
j_gene: TRBJ1-5
CDR3nt: TGTGCCAGCAGCTTGTTCGGACAGCCCCAGCATTTT
CDR3aa: CASSLFGQPQHF

abundance: -
d_gene: -
v_gene: TRBV10-3
j_gene: TRBJ1-6
CDR3nt: TGTGCCATCAATGACGTAGCAGCAAATTCACCCCTCCACTTT
CDR3aa: CAINDVAANSPLHF

abundance: few
d_gene: TRBD1
v_gene: TRBV5-1
j_gene: TRBJ1-2
CDR3nt: TGCGCCAGCAGGTATCGGGACAGGGAATATGGCTACACCTTC
CDR3aa: CASRYRDREYGYTF

abundance: few
d_gene: -
v_gene: TRBV12-3/TRBV12-4
j_gene: TRBJ1-5
CDR3nt: TGTGCCAGCAGTCCCCAGTCCGTTAGCAATCAGCCCCAGCATTTT
CDR3aa: CASSPQSVSNQPQHF

abundance: -
d_gene: TRBD2
v_gene: TRBV4-1
j_gene: TRBJ2-1
CDR3nt: TGCGCCAGCAGCCGCGGACTAGCGGGAGGTATCAACAATGAGCAGTTCTTC
CDR3aa: CASSRGLAGGINNEQFF

abundance: few
d_gene: TRBD1
v_gene: TRBV7-6
j_gene: TRBJ1-5
CDR3nt: TGTGCCAGCAGCCGATTCCGGGACAGTAATCAGCCCCAGCATTTT
CDR3aa: CASSRFRDSNQPQHF

abundance: -
d_gene: TRBD2
v_gene: TRBV3-1
j_gene: TRBJ2-1
CDR3nt: TGTGCCAGCAGCCAACCCCGGACTAGGACCCTCGATGAGCAGTTCTTC
CDR3aa: CASSQPRTRTLDEQFF

abundance: few
d_gene: -
v_gene: TRBV5-1
j_gene: TRBJ1-2
CDR3nt: TGCGCCAGCAGCTTGGAGGGGCAGAGCTATGGCTACACCTTC
CDR3aa: CASSLEGQSYGYTF

abundance: few
d_gene: TRBD2
v_gene: TRBV12-3/TRBV12-4
j_gene: TRBJ2-5
CDR3nt: TGTGCCAGCAGTTTAAGCGGGGGGTATGAGACCCAGTACTTC
CDR3aa: CASSLSGGYETQYF

abundance: -
d_gene: TRBD2
v_gene: TRBV19
j_gene: TRBJ2-3
CDR3nt: TGTGCCAGTAGTACTGTAGCGGGGTCTAGCACAGATACGCAGTATTTT
CDR3aa: CASSTVAGSSTDTQYF

abundance: many
d_gene: TRBD2
v_gene: TRBV12-3/TRBV12-4
j_gene: TRBJ2-2
CDR3nt: TGTGCCAGCAGTCCTCGACTAGCGGGGACCGGGGAGCTGTTTTTT
CDR3aa: CASSPRLAGTGELFF

abundance: -
d_gene: -
v_gene: TRBV5-1
j_gene: TRBJ2-3
CDR3nt: TGCGCCAGCACCCCGTCAGGGGGGCGATCAGATACGCAGTATTTT
CDR3aa: CASTPSGGRSDTQYF

abundance: -
d_gene: -
v_gene: TRBV12-3/TRBV12-4
j_gene: TRBJ1-1
CDR3nt: TGTGCCAGCACCCTGTTCCGGGGCGGCACTGAAGCTTTCTTT
CDR3aa: CASTLFRGGTEAFF

abundance: -
d_gene: -
v_gene: TRBV12-3/TRBV12-4
j_gene: TRBJ2-2
CDR3nt: TGTGCCAGCAGCCAGCGGACGGTTACCGGGGAGCTGTTTTTT
CDR3aa: CASSQRTVTGELFF

abundance: few
d_gene: TRBD1
v_gene: TRBV6-2/TRBV6-3
j_gene: TRBJ1-5
CDR3nt: TGTGCCAGCAGCCTGGACAGGGGGCCGCATCAGCCCCAGCATTTT
CDR3aa: CASSLDRGPHQPQHF

abundance: -
d_gene: -
v_gene: TRBV20-1
j_gene: TRBJ1-5
CDR3nt: TGCAGTGCTAATAACAGGAAGAGAGGGAATCAGCCCCAGCATTTT
CDR3aa: CSANNRKRGNQPQHF

abundance: -
d_gene: TRBD1
v_gene: TRBV5-1
j_gene: TRBJ2-7
CDR3nt: TGCGCCAGCACGACTGGGACAGGGGGGTACGAGCAGTACTTC
CDR3aa: CASTTGTGGYEQYF

abundance: -
d_gene: -
v_gene: TRBV28
j_gene: TRBJ2-7
CDR3nt: TGTGCCAGCAGTTTACCCACCGCAGGGGTGGACGAGCAGTACTTC
CDR3aa: CASSLPTAGVDEQYF

abundance: -
d_gene: TRBD2
v_gene: TRBV20-1
j_gene: TRBJ2-1
CDR3nt: TGCAGTGCTACGACTAGCGCGGTAGTTGAGCAGTTCTTC
CDR3aa: CSATTSAVVEQFF

abundance: -
d_gene: -
v_gene: TRBV18
j_gene: TRBJ2-5
CDR3nt: TGTGCCAGCTCACCACCGAATTCGGGTATGAAAGAGACCCAGTACTTC
CDR3aa: CASSPPNSGMKETQYF

abundance: few
d_gene: TRBD1
v_gene: TRBV28
j_gene: TRBJ2-5
CDR3nt: TGTGCCAGCAGTTTAGGCGACAGGGGACAAGAGACCCAGTACTTC
CDR3aa: CASSLGDRGQETQYF

abundance: -
d_gene: TRBD1
v_gene: TRBV6-2/TRBV6-3
j_gene: TRBJ2-7
CDR3nt: TGTGCCAGCAGTTACTGGCGGACAGGGTCATACGAGCAGTACTTC
CDR3aa: CASSYWRTGSYEQYF

abundance: -
d_gene: TRBD2
v_gene: TRBV7-2
j_gene: TRBJ2-2
CDR3nt: TGTGCCAGCACCCCTAGCGGGGGCTCCGGGGAGCTGTTTTTT
CDR3aa: CASTPSGGSGELFF

abundance: -
d_gene: -
v_gene: TRBV10-3
j_gene: TRBJ1-6
CDR3nt: TGTGCCATTACAGGGTCGGTAGGGTCACCCCTCCACTTT
CDR3aa: CAITGSVGSPLHF

abundance: -
d_gene: -
v_gene: TRBV6-4
j_gene: TRBJ2-2
CDR3nt: TGTGCCAGCTGTTTAGTCTTAGTTTGGTCCGGCCCGAACACCGGGGAGCTGTTTTTT
CDR3aa: CASCLVLVWSGPNTGELFF

abundance: -
d_gene: -
v_gene: TRBV4-3
j_gene: TRBJ2-7
CDR3nt: TGCGCCAGCAGCCAAGCCTCTTTAGGAGTTCAGGGCGAGCAGTACTTC
CDR3aa: CASSQASLGVQGEQYF

abundance: few
d_gene: -
v_gene: TRBV20-1
j_gene: TRBJ2-1
CDR3nt: TGCAGTGCTAGAGATCGAGTGGGAGTATCCTACAATGAGCAGTTCTTC
CDR3aa: CSARDRVGVSYNEQFF

abundance: -
d_gene: -
v_gene: TRBV4-3
j_gene: TRBJ1-2
CDR3nt: TGCGCCAGCAGCCCCTCAAGTGCGGGTAACTATGGCTACACCTTC
CDR3aa: CASSPSSAGNYGYTF